This T cell receptor (beta chain) was identified in a study of T cells in Graves' hyperthyroidism and ophthalmopathy. Whole-study results and caveats: Onset of ophthalmopathy came a median roughly 6.5 months after the model predicted it.

Note on this clonotype: What it binds is unknown.

Researchers amplified the TCR beta CDR3 regions from RNA transcripts. The HTBI primer set drove a first-round RT-PCR of the TCR CDR3. In TCRdb, the multiplex PCR reads were re-called with MiXCR into one record per CDR3 protein. The sample records hundreds of thousands of distinct CDR3 sequences, 45% being singletons. CDR3 length: 15 amino acids. Germline-derived CDR1 and CDR2 are SGHVS and FQNEAQ. The junction had 6 bases not matched to a gene; V was cut back by 3 bases and J by 4 bases. Clinical symptoms, serum thyroxine and TRAb, thyroid ultrasound and orbital computed tomography were used for the diagnoses.

The chain joins TRBV7-8 to TRBJ2-7; the match to TRBD1 covers 10 bases. This receptor was identified in an adult man with Graves' disease, either hyperthyroidism or ophthalmopathy (not recorded which). Material for sequencing was peripheral blood or thyroid tissue (not recorded which). The CDR3 DNA reads as TGTGCCAGCAGCTTCCCGGACAGGGGGGCGTACGAGCAGTACTTC. Translation: CASSFPDRGAYEQYF.